This T cell receptor (beta chain) originates from a study of shared clonotypes between healthy human individuals. Study at large: CD8 memory received one plate per donor, CD8 naive two, CD4 memory three and CD4 naive three. Study-level findings and limits: Unshared clonotypes carried lower generation probabilities than those common to all four donors. Richness estimates generally favored naive over memory subsets.

As for this clone: As yet, its antigen is unknown.

This CDR3 comprises 15 residues. Germline V gives CDR1 MNHEY, CDR2 SVGAGI. The V and J ends lost 2 bases and 4 bases respectively, with 9 bases between them. The data were produced by immunoSEQ multiplex PCR, yet TCRdb's version contains in-frame clones alone and is incomplete. The table has about 1 million clones, roughly 70% seen once; the top ten hold about 1.5%. This clonotype was sampled from a man younger than 35 in good health. Source material: memory CD4+ T cells sorted from blood. Subset noted: CD45RA-negative fraction. V and J are TRBV6-5 and TRBJ2-6; D gene uncertain. DNA of the CDR3: TGTGCCAGCAGTTACAATTGGGTGGGGGCCAACGTCCTGACTTTC. This sequence encodes CASSYNWVGANVLTF.